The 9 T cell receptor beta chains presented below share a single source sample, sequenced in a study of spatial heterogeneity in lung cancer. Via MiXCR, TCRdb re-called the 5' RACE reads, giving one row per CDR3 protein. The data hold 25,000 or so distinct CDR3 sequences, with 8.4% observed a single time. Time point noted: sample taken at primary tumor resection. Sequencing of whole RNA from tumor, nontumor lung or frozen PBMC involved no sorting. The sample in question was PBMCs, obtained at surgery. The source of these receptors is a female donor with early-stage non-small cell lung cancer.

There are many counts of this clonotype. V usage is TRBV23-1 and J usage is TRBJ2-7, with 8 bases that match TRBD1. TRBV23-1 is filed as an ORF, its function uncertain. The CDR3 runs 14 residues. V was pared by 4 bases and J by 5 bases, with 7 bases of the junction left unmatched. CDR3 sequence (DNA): TGCGCCAGCAGTCCAAATCAGGGGGCCCACGAGCAGTACGTC. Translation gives CASSPNQGAHEQYV.

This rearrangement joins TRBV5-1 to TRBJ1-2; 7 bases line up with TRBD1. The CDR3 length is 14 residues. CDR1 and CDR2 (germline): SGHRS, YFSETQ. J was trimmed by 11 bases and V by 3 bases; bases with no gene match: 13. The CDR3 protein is CASSSGRTYRGYTF. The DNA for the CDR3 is TGCGCCAGCAGCTCGGGAAGAACATACAGGGGTTACACCTTC.

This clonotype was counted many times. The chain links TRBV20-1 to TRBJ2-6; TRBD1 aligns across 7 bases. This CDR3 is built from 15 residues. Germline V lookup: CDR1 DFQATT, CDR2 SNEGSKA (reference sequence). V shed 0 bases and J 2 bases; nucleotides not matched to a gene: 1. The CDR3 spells CSARDQGAGANVLTF. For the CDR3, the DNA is TGCAGTGCTAGAGATCAGGGGGCTGGGGCCAACGTCCTGACTTTC.

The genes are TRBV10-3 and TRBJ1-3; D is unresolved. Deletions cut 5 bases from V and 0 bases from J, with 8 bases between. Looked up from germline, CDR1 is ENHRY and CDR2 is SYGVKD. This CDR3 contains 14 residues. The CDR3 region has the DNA TGTGCCATCAGTACACTGGACTCTGGAAACACCATATATTTT. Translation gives CAISTLDSGNTIYF.

CDR3 DNA sequence: TGTGCCACCAGCTCCGGGACAGGGTTTACAGATACGCAGTATTTT. Residues: CATSSGTGFTDTQYF. The rearrangement uses TRBV24-1 and TRBJ2-3; 9 bases match TRBD1. Germline V gives CDR1 KGHDR, CDR2 SFDVKD. Germline trimming cut 7 bases from V and 3 bases from J; bases unmatched to any gene: 7. The CDR3 spans 15 residues.

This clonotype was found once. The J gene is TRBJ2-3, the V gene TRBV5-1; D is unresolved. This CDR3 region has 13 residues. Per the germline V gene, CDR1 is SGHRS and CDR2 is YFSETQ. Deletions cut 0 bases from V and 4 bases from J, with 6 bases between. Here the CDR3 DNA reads TGCGCCAGCAGCTTGGGATCCGCAGATACGCAGTATTTT. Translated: CASSLGSADTQYF.

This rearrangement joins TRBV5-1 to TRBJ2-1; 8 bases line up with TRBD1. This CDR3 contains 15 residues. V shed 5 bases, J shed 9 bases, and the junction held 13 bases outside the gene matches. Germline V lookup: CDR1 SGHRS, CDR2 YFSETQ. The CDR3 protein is CASSAGGAPGVEQFF. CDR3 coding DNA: TGCGCCAGCAGTGCAGGGGGCGCCCCAGGGGTTGAGCAGTTCTTC.

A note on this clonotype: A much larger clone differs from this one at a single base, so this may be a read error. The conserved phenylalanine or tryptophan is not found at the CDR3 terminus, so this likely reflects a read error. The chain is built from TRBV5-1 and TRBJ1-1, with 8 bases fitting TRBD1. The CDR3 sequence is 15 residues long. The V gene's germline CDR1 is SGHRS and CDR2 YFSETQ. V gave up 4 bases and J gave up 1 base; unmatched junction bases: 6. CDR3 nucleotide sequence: TGCGCCAGCAGCCTACGGACAGGGACGAACACTGAAGCTTTCCTT. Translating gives CASSLRTGTNTEAFL.

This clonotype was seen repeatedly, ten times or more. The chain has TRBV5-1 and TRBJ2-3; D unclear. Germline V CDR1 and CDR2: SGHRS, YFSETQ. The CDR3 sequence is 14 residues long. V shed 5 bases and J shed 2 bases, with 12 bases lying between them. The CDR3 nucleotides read TGCGCCAGCAGTAGGGCAGGTTCCACAGATACGCAGTATTTT. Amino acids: CASSRAGSTDTQYF.